What follows are 24 T cell receptor beta chains derived from one specimen sequenced in a study of a mutant IDH1 vaccine in newly diagnosed glioma. Noted time point: week 47, end of study. Mutant IDH1 20-mer peptide, at 300 ug, made up each vaccine dose, with topical imiquimod. These TCRs' antigens remain unknown. Assay: immunoSEQ multiplex PCR; the TCRdb copy retains only in-frame clones and omits some. The table lists over 75,000 clones, 75% to 90% of them singletons. Sequencing was performed on PBMCs, taken from a glioma patient whose treatment included an IDH1 peptide vaccine. The receptors were sampled from a man aged 40-49 years with glioma.

The gene calls are TRBV5-1 and TRBJ2-7, with TRBD2 identical over 8 bases. The CDR3 totals 16 residues. V shed 4 bases, J shed 0 bases, and the junction held 9 bases outside the gene matches. Germline values: CDR1 SGHRS, CDR2 YFSETQ. The CDR3 reads CASSLLAGQSSYEQYF. CDR3 DNA sequence: TGCGCCAGCAGCCTTCTAGCGGGCCAGAGCTCCTACGAGCAGTACTTC. Based on the CDR3 plus reference TRBV5-1 and TRBJ2-7, the full variable domain is KAGVTQTPRYLIKTRGQQVTLSCSPISGHRSVSWYQQTPGQGLQFLFEYFSETQRNKGNFPGRFSGRQFSNSRSEMNVSTLELGDSALYLCASSLLAGQSSYEQYFGPGTRLTVT.

The genes are TRBV18 and TRBJ2-7; D may be TRBD2 (6 bases). Germline values: CDR1 KGHSH, CDR2 LQKENI. The CDR3 extends over 14 amino acids. V lost 0 bases, J lost 5 bases, and 11 bases lay in between. CDR3 protein: CASSPPVRRDEQYF. DNA for the CDR3: TGTGCCAGCTCACCACCGGTCAGGAGGGACGAGCAGTACTTC.

The gene calls are TRBV5-1 and TRBJ1-2; 7 bases map to TRBD1. The CDR3 contains 14 residues. Germline CDR1 SGHRS, CDR2 YFSETQ. Trimming took 5 bases from V and 4 from J; bases not matched to a gene: 8. The CDR3: CASSVGTEIYGYTF. The DNA of the CDR3 is TGCGCCAGCAGTGTCGGGACAGAGATCTATGGCTACACCTTC.

The chain couples TRBV14 to TRBJ1-2; the D gene is possibly TRBD1 (5 bases). The V gene lost 0 bases and the J gene lost 3 bases, with 8 bases spanning the gap. The CDR3 contains 14 residues. The V gene's germline CDR1 is SGHDN and CDR2 FVKESK. The CDR3 region is CASSQDWGDYGYTF. The CDR3 nucleotides are TGTGCCAGCAGCCAAGATTGGGGCGACTATGGCTACACCTTC.

This chain joins TRBV5-8 and TRBJ1-1; TRBD1 is a possible D gene (5 bases). In germline, CDR1 is SGHTS, CDR2 YDEGEE. The CDR3 has 14 residues. Trimming cost V 0 bases and J 7 bases, with 13 bases left between them. The CDR3 protein is CASSLGWARGEAFF. CDR3 nucleotide sequence: TGTGCCAGCAGCTTGGGGTGGGCGAGGGGTGAAGCTTTCTTT. The full variable domain, rest sourced from reference TRBV5-8 and TRBJ1-1, is EAGVTQSPTHLIKTRGQQATLRCSPISGHTSVYWYQQALGLGLQFLLWYDEGEERNRGNFPPRFSGRQFPNYSSELNVNALELEDSALYLCASSLGWARGEAFFGQGTRLTVV.

This clone was detected only once. The CDR3 protein is CAISTGPGQPQHF. CDR3 DNA sequence: TGTGCCATCAGTACAGGCCCCGGGCAGCCCCAGCATTTT. The chain combines TRBV10-3 with TRBJ1-5, with a weak D call TRBD1 (5 bases). The CDR3 is 13 residues long. V was trimmed by 5 bases and J by 7 bases, leaving 12 bases between them. CDR1 and CDR2 from the germline V gene are ENHRY and SYGVKD.

This chain uses TRBV19 with TRBJ2-5; no clear D. Trimming shortened V by 5 bases and J by 2 bases, and 15 bases separated the two germline ends. Germline CDR1 LNHDA, CDR2 SQIVND (reference sequence). The CDR3 contains 15 residues. CDR3 nucleotide sequence: TGTGCCAGTAGTGCTGCCGCCGGTCCTCAAGAGACCCAGTACTTC. This codes for CASSAAAGPQETQYF.

The chain couples TRBV7-2 to TRBJ2-1, with 8 bases matching TRBD2. Trimming took 6 bases from V and 1 from J; bases not matched to a gene: 5. The length of the CDR3 is 15 residues. Germline V gene data show CDR1 as SGHTA and CDR2 as FQGNSA. The CDR3 bases are TGTGCCAGCAGTTTTATAGCGGGGTCCTACAATGAGCAGTTCTTC. As protein: CASSFIAGSYNEQFF.

CDR3 amino acids: CASSLKYEQYF. The CDR3 DNA reads as TGTGCCAGCTCACTGAAGTACGAGCAGTACTTC. The chain is built from TRBV18 and TRBJ2-7; D is ambiguous. The ends were cut back, 4 bases at V and 4 bases at J, with 5 bases in the middle. There are 11 residues in the CDR3. Germline loops: CDR1 KGHSH, CDR2 LQKENI.

The J gene is TRBJ2-3, the V gene TRBV11-2; no firm D call. V lost 1 base and J 2 bases, leaving 4 bases between the germline ends. The CDR3 sequence is 13 residues long. Germline V CDR1 and CDR2: SGHAT, FQNNGV. CDR3 loop: CASSLGPTDTQYF. CDR3 nucleotide sequence: TGTGCCAGCAGCTTAGGCCCCACAGATACGCAGTATTTT.

The rearrangement joins TRBV18 to TRBJ2-1; 9 bases match TRBD1. The CDR3 sequence is 14 residues long. CDR1 KGHSH and CDR2 LQKENI come from the germline V gene. With V trimmed by 3 bases and J by 7 bases, 4 bases remained unmatched. The CDR3 spells CASSPTGQGNEQFF. CDR3 bases: TGTGCCAGCTCACCGACGGGACAGGGAAATGAGCAGTTCTTC.

This sequence joins TRBV7-8 and TRBJ2-7; 11 nucleotides agree with TRBD2. The V gene's germline CDR1 is SGHVS and CDR2 FQNEAQ. V shed 1 base, J shed 6 bases, and the junction held 8 bases outside the gene matches. The CDR3 extends over 16 amino acids. The CDR3 loop reads CASSLVTSGSRGEQYF. CDR3 coding DNA: TGTGCCAGCAGCTTAGTTACTAGCGGGAGTCGAGGCGAGCAGTACTTC. The full variable domain, its missing parts supplied by reference TRBV7-8 and TRBJ2-7, is GAGVSQSPRYKVAKRGQDVALRCDPISGHVSLFWYQQALGQGPEFLTYFQNEAQLDKSGLPSDRFFAERPEGSVSTLKIQRTQQEDSAVYLCASSLVTSGSRGEQYFGPGTRLTVT.

This chain's CDR3 is CASSPRRGRTDEQYF. The DNA of the CDR3 is TGTGCCAGCAGTCCTCGGAGAGGGAGAACCGACGAGCAGTACTTC. The V call is TRBV27, the J call TRBJ2-7, with D possibly being TRBD2 (5 bases). Germline CDR1 and CDR2: MNHEY and SMNVEV (reference sequence). V lost 5 bases and J 5 bases, leaving 19 bases between the germline ends. The CDR3 covers 15 residues.

The chain employs TRBV6-5 and TRBJ2-5; D is ambiguous. With 2 bases removed from V and 4 bases from J, the gap between germline ends came to 11 bases. The CDR3 has 14 residues. Germline V gene sequence: CDR1 MNHEY, CDR2 SVGAGI. As DNA, the CDR3 is TGTGCCAGCAGTTACCTCTTGGCGCGAGAGACCCAGTACTTC. Its translation is CASSYLLARETQYF.

The genes are TRBV19 and TRBJ1-2; 8 nucleotides match TRBD1. Looked up from germline, CDR1 is LNHDA and CDR2 is SQIVND (reference sequence). This CDR3 spans 14 amino acids. The V segment lost 4 bases and the J segment 3 bases; nucleotides outside the gene matches: 4. Written as DNA, the CDR3 is TGTGCCAGTAGTAGAACAGGGGGAGACTATGGCTACACCTTC. As protein: CASSRTGGDYGYTF.

The V gene is TRBV30, the J gene TRBJ2-7; D remains unclear. CDR1 and CDR2 from the germline V gene are GTSNPN and SVGIG (reference sequence). The CDR3 sequence is 14 residues long. Trimming took 1 base from V and 0 from J, leaving 10 bases between them. The CDR3 coding sequence is TGTGCCTGGAGTGGAATGAAATTCTCCTACGAGCAGTACTTC. It is translated as CAWSGMKFSYEQYF. The full variable domain, completed using reference TRBV30 and TRBJ2-7, is SQTIHQWPATLVQPVGSPLSLECTVEGTSNPNLYWYRQAAGRGLQLLFYSVGIGQISSEVPQNLSASRPQDRQFILSSKKLLLSDSGFYLCAWSGMKFSYEQYFGPGTRLTVT.

The rearrangement uses TRBV5-4 and TRBJ2-7; D unresolved. The CDR3 is made up of 14 amino acids. Trimming removed 1 base at V and 0 bases at J, with 8 bases between. Germline CDR1 is SGHNT and CDR2 is YYREEE (reference sequence). The CDR3 loop is CASSLQASSYEQYF. The CDR3 DNA is TGTGCCAGCAGCTTGCAGGCAAGCTCCTACGAGCAGTACTTC.

The V and J genes are TRBV6-4 and TRBJ2-1; D gene uncertain. Trimming left V 3 bases short and J 1 base short, with 13 bases between. CDR3 size: 16 residues. From germline, CDR1 is MRHNA and CDR2 SNTAGT. The CDR3 sequence: CASSEISHASYNEQFF. The DNA for the CDR3 is TGTGCCAGCAGTGAAATTAGCCATGCGTCCTACAATGAGCAGTTCTTC.

The chain joins TRBV4-1 to TRBJ2-1, with a weak D call TRBD1 (5 bases). CDR3 size: 15 residues. V gave up 4 bases and J gave up 0 bases, with 10 bases separating them. CDR1 MGHRA and CDR2 YSYEKL come from the germline V gene. The CDR3 region has the DNA TGCGCCAGCAGCCTAATCGACAGCTCCTACAATGAGCAGTTCTTC. Translating it yields CASSLIDSSYNEQFF.

The V call is TRBV2, the J call TRBJ1-2, with no clear D. The germline V gene encodes CDR1 SNHLY and CDR2 FYNNEI. V was cut by 1 base and J by 5 bases, with 14 bases left in between. This CDR3 has 15 residues. CDR3 DNA: TGTGCCAGCAGTGAAGGGACGGCCGGCGGGTATGGCTACACCTTC. It codes for CASSEGTAGGYGYTF.

V usage is TRBV10-3 and J usage is TRBJ2-7; D gene ambiguous. This CDR3 contains 12 residues. CDR1 is ENHRY, CDR2 SYGVKD, per germline. V lost 7 bases and J 6 bases, leaving 13 bases between the germline ends. The DNA of the CDR3 is TGTGCCATCAATTCCCCAGGTTCCGAGCAGTACTTC. Translated, it gives CAINSPGSEQYF.

The CDR3 loop reads CASSPRSQGFAYNEQFF. CDR3 in DNA: TGTGCCAGCTCACCAAGGAGCCAGGGATTCGCCTACAATGAGCAGTTCTTC. The chain couples TRBV18 to TRBJ2-1; TRBD1 is a possible D gene (5 bases). The V end was cut by 2 bases, the J end by 2 bases, with 16 bases between. CDR1 is KGHSH, CDR2 LQKENI, per germline. The CDR3 is 17 residues long.

V is TRBV5-1 and J is TRBJ2-7; TRBD1 is a possible D gene (6 bases). The CDR3 runs 14 residues. Germline V lookup: CDR1 SGHRS, CDR2 YFSETQ. Trimming left V 3 bases short and J 0 bases short, with 10 bases between. The CDR3 protein is CASSSDRISYEQYF. In nucleotides, the CDR3 is TGCGCCAGCAGCTCGGACAGAATCTCCTACGAGCAGTACTTC. The full variable domain, its missing parts supplied by reference TRBV5-1 and TRBJ2-7, is KAGVTQTPRYLIKTRGQQVTLSCSPISGHRSVSWYQQTPGQGLQFLFEYFSETQRNKGNFPGRFSGRQFSNSRSEMNVSTLELGDSALYLCASSSDRISYEQYFGPGTRLTVT.

The J gene is TRBJ2-2, the V gene TRBV2, with 11 bases matching TRBD2. Germline V CDR1 and CDR2: SNHLY, FYNNEI. The V segment lost 9 bases and the J segment 4 bases; nucleotides outside the gene matches: 7. The CDR3 extends over 15 amino acids. The DNA for the CDR3 is TGTGCCAGTCTACTAGCGGGAGAGCGCACCGGGGAGCTGTTTTTT. Protein sequence: CASLLAGERTGELFF.